The TCR beta chain described here comes from a study of T-cell reconstitution after alpha-beta-depleted transplantation in children. The CDR3 length is 15 residues. CDR1 is SGHTA and CDR2 is FQGNSA in the germline V gene. Researchers prepared the TCRbeta library using unique molecular identifiers, the study reports. TCRdb fed the PCR reads into MiXCR, producing one record per CDR3 protein. This sample yields roughly 500,000 distinct CDR3 sequences, of which 32% are seen a single time; approximately 2.3% belongs to the top ten. This clonotype came up once. One end of the junction does not line up with germline, which may come from a read error.

The chain has TRBV7-2 and TRBJ2-1; 8 nucleotides line up with TRBD1. The sequence came from a human donor who donated a stem cell graft to a child with aplastic anemia. The sample consisted of PBMCs from the stem cell graft donor, taken from the stem cell graft. The CDR3 loop reads CAGSLGQGANNEQFF. For the CDR3, the DNA is TGTGCCGGCAGCTTAGGGCAGGGGGCCAACAATGAGCAGTTCTTC.